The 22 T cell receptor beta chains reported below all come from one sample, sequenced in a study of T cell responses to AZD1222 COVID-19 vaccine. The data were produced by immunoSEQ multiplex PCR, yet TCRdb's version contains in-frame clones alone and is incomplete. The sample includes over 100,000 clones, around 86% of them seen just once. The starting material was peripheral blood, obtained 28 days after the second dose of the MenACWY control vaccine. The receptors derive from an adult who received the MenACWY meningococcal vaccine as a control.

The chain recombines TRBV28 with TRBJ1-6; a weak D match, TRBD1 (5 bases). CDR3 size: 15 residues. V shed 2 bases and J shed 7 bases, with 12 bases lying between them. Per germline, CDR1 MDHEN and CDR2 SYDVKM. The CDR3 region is CASSLGGAGNSPLHF. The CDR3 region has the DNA TGTGCCAGCAGTTTAGGGGGAGCTGGGAATTCACCCCTCCACTTT.

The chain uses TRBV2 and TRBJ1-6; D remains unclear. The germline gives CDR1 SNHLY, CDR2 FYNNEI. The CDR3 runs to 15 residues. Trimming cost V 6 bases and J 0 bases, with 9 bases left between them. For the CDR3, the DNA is TGTGCCAGCAGACCCATCGACTCCTATAATTCACCCCTCCACTTT. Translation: CASRPIDSYNSPLHF.

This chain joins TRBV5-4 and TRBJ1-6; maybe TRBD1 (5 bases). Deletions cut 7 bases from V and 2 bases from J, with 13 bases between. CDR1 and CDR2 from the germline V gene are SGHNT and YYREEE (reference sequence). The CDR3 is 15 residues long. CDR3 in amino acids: CASDWGNAYNSPLHF. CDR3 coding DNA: TGTGCCAGCGACTGGGGGAACGCCTATAATTCACCCCTCCACTTT.

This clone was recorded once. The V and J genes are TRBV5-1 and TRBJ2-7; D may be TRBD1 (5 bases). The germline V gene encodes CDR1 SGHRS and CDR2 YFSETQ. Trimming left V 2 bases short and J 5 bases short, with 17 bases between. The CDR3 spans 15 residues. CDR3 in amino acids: CASSFLARVGDEQYF. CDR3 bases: TGCGCCAGCAGCTTCTTAGCCAGGGTAGGGGACGAGCAGTACTTC.

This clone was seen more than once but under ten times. CDR3 DNA: TGCAGCGTTGGAGGTATCTCCTACGAGCAGTACTTC. Translating gives CSVGGISYEQYF. The rearrangement joins TRBV29-1 to TRBJ2-7; D not certain. Trimming took off 4 bases at V and 0 bases at J, with 7 bases between the two ends. The length of the CDR3 is 12 residues. Germline V lookup: CDR1 SQVTM, CDR2 ANQGSEA.

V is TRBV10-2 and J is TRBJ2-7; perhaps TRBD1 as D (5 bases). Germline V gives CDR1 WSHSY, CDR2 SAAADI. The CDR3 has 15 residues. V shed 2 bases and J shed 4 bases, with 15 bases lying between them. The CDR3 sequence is CASSERQGVTYEQYF. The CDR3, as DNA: TGCGCCAGCAGTGAGAGGCAGGGCGTAACTTACGAGCAGTACTTC.

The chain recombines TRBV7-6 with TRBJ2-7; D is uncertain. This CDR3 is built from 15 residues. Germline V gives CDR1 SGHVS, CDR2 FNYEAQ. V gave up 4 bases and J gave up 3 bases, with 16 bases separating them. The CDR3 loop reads CASSSYARPSYEQYF. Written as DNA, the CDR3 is TGTGCCAGCAGCTCATACGCCCGGCCGAGCTACGAGCAGTACTTC.

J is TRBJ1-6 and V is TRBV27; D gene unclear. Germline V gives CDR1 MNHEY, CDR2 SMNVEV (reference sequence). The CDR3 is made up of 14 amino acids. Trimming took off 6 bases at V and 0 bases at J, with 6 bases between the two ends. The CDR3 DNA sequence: TGTGCCAGCAGCTGGTCCTCCTATAATTCACCCCTCCACTTT. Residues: CASSWSSYNSPLHF.

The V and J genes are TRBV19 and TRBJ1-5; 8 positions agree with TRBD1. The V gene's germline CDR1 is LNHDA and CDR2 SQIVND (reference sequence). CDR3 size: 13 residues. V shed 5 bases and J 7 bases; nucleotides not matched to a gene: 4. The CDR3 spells CASSPGGGQPQHF. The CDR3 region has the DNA TGTGCCAGTAGTCCAGGGGGCGGGCAGCCCCAGCATTTT.

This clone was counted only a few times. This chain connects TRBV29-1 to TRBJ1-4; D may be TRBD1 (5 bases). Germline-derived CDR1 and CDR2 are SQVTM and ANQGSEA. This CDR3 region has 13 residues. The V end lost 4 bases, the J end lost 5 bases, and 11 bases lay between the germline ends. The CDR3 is CSVGGALNEKLFF. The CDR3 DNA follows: TGCAGCGTTGGTGGGGCCTTGAATGAAAAACTGTTTTTT.

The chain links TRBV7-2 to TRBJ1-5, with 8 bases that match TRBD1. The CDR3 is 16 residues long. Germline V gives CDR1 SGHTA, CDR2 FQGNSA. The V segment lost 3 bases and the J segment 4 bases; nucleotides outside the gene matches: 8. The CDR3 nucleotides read TGTGCCAGCAGCTTGGCGGCAGGACAGGGAAATCAGCCCCAGCATTTT. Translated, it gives CASSLAAGQGNQPQHF.

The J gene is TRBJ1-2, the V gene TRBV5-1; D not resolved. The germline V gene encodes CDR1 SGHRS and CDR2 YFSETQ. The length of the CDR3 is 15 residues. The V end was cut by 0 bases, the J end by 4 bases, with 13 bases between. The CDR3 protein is CASSLGSTEFYGYTF. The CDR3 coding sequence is TGCGCCAGCAGCTTGGGCTCTACAGAGTTCTATGGCTACACCTTC.

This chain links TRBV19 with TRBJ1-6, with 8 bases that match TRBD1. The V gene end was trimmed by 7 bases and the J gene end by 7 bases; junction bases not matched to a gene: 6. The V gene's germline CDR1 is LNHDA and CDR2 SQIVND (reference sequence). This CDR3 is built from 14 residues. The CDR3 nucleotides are TGTGCCAGTACCCCGGGACAGGCCAATTCACCCCTCCACTTT. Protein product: CASTPGQANSPLHF.

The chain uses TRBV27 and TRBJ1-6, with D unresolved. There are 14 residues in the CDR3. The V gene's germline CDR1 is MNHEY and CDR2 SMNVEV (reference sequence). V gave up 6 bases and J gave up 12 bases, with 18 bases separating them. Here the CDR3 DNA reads TGTGCCAGCAGCCTGAAATGGGTTGCGAAACCCCTCCACTTT. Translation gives CASSLKWVAKPLHF.

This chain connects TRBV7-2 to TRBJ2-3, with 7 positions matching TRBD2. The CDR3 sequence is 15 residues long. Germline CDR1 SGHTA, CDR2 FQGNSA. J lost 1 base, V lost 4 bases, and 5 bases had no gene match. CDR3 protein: CASSSARGGTDTQYF. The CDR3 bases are TGTGCCAGCAGCTCGGCTCGGGGGGGCACAGATACGCAGTATTTT.

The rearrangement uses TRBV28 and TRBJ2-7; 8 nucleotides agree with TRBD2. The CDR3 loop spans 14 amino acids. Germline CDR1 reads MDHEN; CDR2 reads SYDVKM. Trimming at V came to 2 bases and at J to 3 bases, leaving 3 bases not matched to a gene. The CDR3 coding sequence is TGTGCCAGCAGTTTAGCGGGGGGAGTCTACGAGCAGTACTTC. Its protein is CASSLAGGVYEQYF.

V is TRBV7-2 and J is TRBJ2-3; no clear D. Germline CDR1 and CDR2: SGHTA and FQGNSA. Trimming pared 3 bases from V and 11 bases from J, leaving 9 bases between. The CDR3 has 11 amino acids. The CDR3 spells CASSFSQVQYF. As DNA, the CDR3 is TGTGCCAGCAGCTTTTCCCAGGTGCAGTATTTT.

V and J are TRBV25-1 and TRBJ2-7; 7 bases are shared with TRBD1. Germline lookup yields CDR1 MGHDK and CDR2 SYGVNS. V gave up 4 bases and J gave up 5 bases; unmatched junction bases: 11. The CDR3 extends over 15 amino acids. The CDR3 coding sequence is TGTGCCAGCAGTGCCGACAGGGCCCCAGGAGACGAGCAGTACTTC. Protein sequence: CASSADRAPGDEQYF.

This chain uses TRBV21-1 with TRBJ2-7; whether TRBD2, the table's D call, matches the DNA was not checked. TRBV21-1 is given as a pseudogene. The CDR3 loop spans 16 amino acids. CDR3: CASSTRLAGITYEQYF. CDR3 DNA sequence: TGTGCCAGCAGCACACGACTAGCGGGGATAACCTACGAGCAGTACTTC.

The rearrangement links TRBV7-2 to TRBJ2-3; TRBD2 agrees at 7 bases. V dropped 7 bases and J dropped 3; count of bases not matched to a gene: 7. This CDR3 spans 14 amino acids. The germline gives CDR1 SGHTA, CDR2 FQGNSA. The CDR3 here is CASNIGAGTDTQYF. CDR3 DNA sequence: TGTGCCAGCAATATAGGAGCGGGGACAGATACGCAGTATTTT.

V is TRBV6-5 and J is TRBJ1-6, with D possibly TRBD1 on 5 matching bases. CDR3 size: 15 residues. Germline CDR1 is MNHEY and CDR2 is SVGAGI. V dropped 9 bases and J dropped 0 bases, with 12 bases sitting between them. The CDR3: CASMQGSSYNSPLHF. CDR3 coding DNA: TGTGCCAGTATGCAGGGCAGCTCCTATAATTCACCCCTCCACTTT.

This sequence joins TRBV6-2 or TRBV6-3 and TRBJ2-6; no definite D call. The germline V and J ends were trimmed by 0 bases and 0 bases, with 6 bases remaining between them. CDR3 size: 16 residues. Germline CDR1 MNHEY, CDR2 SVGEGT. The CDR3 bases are TGTGCCAGCAGTTACTCCCCTGTCTCTGGGGCCAACGTCCTGACTTTC. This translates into CASSYSPVSGANVLTF.